This T cell receptor (beta chain) was identified during a study of blood T cell repertoires in COVID-19. Study background: The United States, Italy and Spain were the sources of the acute and convalescent COVID-19 samples. Sources were T cells, B-cell-depleted T cells, or PBMCs; the material itself was cDNA or gDNA.

The CDR3 sequence is 16 residues long. V lost 4 bases and J lost 5; bases outside the gene matches: 9. The V gene's germline CDR1 is MNHEY and CDR2 SMNVEV (reference sequence). Under the authors' procedure: The assay estimated nucleated cells by amplifying reference gene primers. Repertoires were generated with immunoSEQ multiplex PCR, while TCRdb's copy carries only in-frame clones and drops some. D and trimming were read from the DNA, whereas the V and J calls and clone size are those reported in that table. The data show roughly 140,000 clones, with about nine tenths seen just once and approximately 4.1% held by the top ten.

J is TRBJ1-2 and V is TRBV27; 11 nucleotides align to TRBD1. Sequencing input: peripheral blood. The sequence derives from a woman aged 55-69 years with active or convalescent COVID-19. This CDR3 is CASSSLRDRGGYGYTF. CDR3 coding DNA: TGTGCCAGCAGTTCACTACGGGACAGGGGGGGTTATGGCTACACCTTC.